A single sample is the source of the 29 T cell receptor beta chains below, sequenced in a study of response to subunit inactivated influenza vaccine. TCRdb independently ran MiXCR on the RT-PCR reads; one entry per CDR3 protein. The data hold roughly 760,000 distinct CDR3 sequences, with 20% to 25% observed a single time. Sample: PBMCs from blood, taken roughly 5 days after vaccination. The receptors stem from a man in his fifties who received an inactivated influenza vaccine.

The chain joins TRBV27 to TRBJ2-7; D remains unclear. This CDR3 comprises 15 residues. V lost 3 bases, J lost 0 bases, and 12 bases lay in between. Germline values: CDR1 MNHEY, CDR2 SMNVEV (reference sequence). The CDR3 nucleotides are TGTGCCAGCAGTTTGAGGCGACCGAGCTCCTACGAGCAGTACTTC. Amino acids: CASSLRRPSSYEQYF.

This clonotype was counted many times. The V call is TRBV4-2, the J call TRBJ2-3, with 7 nucleotides matching TRBD2. V lost 0 bases to trimming and J lost 9 bases; unmatched junction nucleotides: 6. This CDR3 contains 14 residues. Germline assignment: CDR1 LGHNA and CDR2 YNFKEQ. CDR3 sequence (DNA): TGTGCCAGCAGCCAAGATCCCCTAGCGGCAACGCAGTATTTT. Amino acids: CASSQDPLAATQYF.

This clonotype was picked up a small number of times. This sequence joins TRBV6-2 or TRBV6-3 and TRBJ2-1, with D possibly matching TRBD2 (7 bases). V lost 6 bases and J 2 bases, leaving 14 bases between the germline ends. The length of the CDR3 is 15 residues. Germline CDR1 reads MNHEY; CDR2 reads SVGEGT. CDR3 sequence (DNA): TGTGCCAGCAGGCGAGGGGGGGCCCCCTACAATGAGCAGTTCTTC. It specifies CASRRGGAPYNEQFF.

This clonotype was detected a few times. An end of the junction differs from the germline gene, which may be a read error. The V gene is TRBV7-7, the J gene TRBJ2-3; TRBD2 agrees at 11 bases. The germline V gene encodes CDR1 SSHAT and CDR2 FNYEAQ (reference sequence). The CDR3 consists of 16 residues. The CDR3 coding sequence is TGTGCTAGCAGCTTGGGACTAGCGGCTTTTACAGATACGCAGTATTTT. It codes for CASSLGLAAFTDTQYF.

This clonotype was counted at least ten times. The chain uses TRBV7-2 and TRBJ2-6; D gene unclear. Germline CDR1 is SGHTA and CDR2 is FQGNSA. The CDR3 extends over 16 amino acids. Trimming stripped 1 base from V and 0 bases from J, with 7 bases between. The DNA of the CDR3 is TGTGCCAGCAGCTTAGTAGGGTCCTCTGGGGCCAACGTCCTGACTTTC. It codes for CASSLVGSSGANVLTF.

The table lists this clonotype with a few counts. This sequence joins TRBV5-5 and TRBJ2-4; tentative D call: TRBD1 (6 bases). This CDR3 has 14 amino acids. Germline V gene data show CDR1 as SGHKS and CDR2 as YYEKEE (reference sequence). Deletions cut 6 bases from V and 1 base from J, with 11 bases between. The CDR3: CASKAGEAKNIQYF. The CDR3 DNA reads TGTGCCAGCAAGGCAGGGGAGGCCAAAAACATTCAGTACTTC.

The chain carries TRBV12-3 or TRBV12-4 and TRBJ1-1; D not resolved. This CDR3 comprises 14 residues. V gave up 1 base and J gave up 6 bases, with 12 bases separating them. The CDR3 nucleotides read TGTGCCAGCAGTTTAGGGGTCCTGGGAGCTGAAGCTTTCTTT. Encoded protein: CASSLGVLGAEAFF.

The genes are TRBV6-2 or TRBV6-3 and TRBJ2-5; D may be TRBD1 (5 bases). Germline loops: CDR1 MNHEY, CDR2 SVGEGT. CDR3 length: 13 residues. V lost 2 bases and J lost 5, with 9 bases in between. The DNA of the CDR3 is TGTGCCAGCAGTTACCAGGGTTGGGAGACCCAGTACTTC. It specifies CASSYQGWETQYF.

The gene calls are TRBV7-2 and TRBJ2-7; 7 bases map to TRBD1. The germline gives CDR1 SGHTA, CDR2 FQGNSA. The J segment lost 6 bases and the V segment lost 4 bases, leaving 6 bases of the junction unmatched. The CDR3 is made up of 13 amino acids. CDR3 nucleotides: TGTGCCAGCAGCTCCCAGGACAGGACCGAGCAGTACTTC. It encodes CASSSQDRTEQYF.

The genes are TRBV7-9 and TRBJ1-2; D not certain. The V gene's germline CDR1 is SEHNR and CDR2 FQNEAQ (reference sequence). CDR3 size: 12 residues. V gave up 2 bases and J gave up 6 bases, with 7 bases separating them. The CDR3 protein is CASSLSIDGYTF. In nucleotides, the CDR3 is TGTGCCAGCAGCTTAAGCATCGATGGCTACACCTTC.

This clonotype appeared a few times. V is TRBV5-1 and J is TRBJ2-7, with D possibly TRBD2 on 6 matching bases. Germline CDR1 SGHRS, CDR2 YFSETQ. CDR3 length: 16 residues. Deletions cut 0 bases from V and 0 bases from J, with 13 bases between. The CDR3 coding sequence is TGCGCCAGCAGCTTGGCCCCGGCGGGGAGCTCCTACGAGCAGTACTTC. Protein: CASSLAPAGSSYEQYF. The whole variable domain, filled in from reference TRBV5-1 and TRBJ2-7, reads KAGVTQTPRYLIKTRGQQVTLSCSPISGHRSVSWYQQTPGQGLQFLFEYFSETQRNKGNFPGRFSGRQFSNSRSEMNVSTLELGDSALYLCASSLAPAGSSYEQYFGPGTRLTVT.

This clonotype was detected ten times or more. The V call is TRBV12-3 or TRBV12-4, the J call TRBJ1-5, with 7 bases identical to TRBD1. The CDR3 totals 13 residues. J was trimmed by 6 bases and V by 2 bases; bases with no gene match: 1. The DNA for the CDR3 is TGTGCCAGCAGTTTAACAGGGGCTCAGCCCCAGCATTTT. It translates to CASSLTGAQPQHF.

The J gene is TRBJ2-6, the V gene TRBV5-1; D unresolved. The CDR3 runs to 16 residues. V was trimmed by 0 bases and J by 0 bases, leaving 7 bases between them. In germline, CDR1 is SGHRS, CDR2 YFSETQ. The CDR3: CASSLAGPSGANVLTF. The CDR3 region has the DNA TGCGCCAGCAGCTTGGCTGGACCCTCTGGGGCCAACGTCCTGACTTTC.

This clonotype was counted only a few times. The chain recombines TRBV7-2 with TRBJ2-5; D may correspond to TRBD1 or TRBD2 (5 bases each). V lost 2 bases and J 3 bases, leaving 7 bases between the germline ends. The CDR3 covers 13 residues. Germline V gene lookup returns CDR1 SGHTA and CDR2 FQGNSA. The CDR3 coding sequence is TGTGCCAGCAGCTTATGGGGGAAAGAGACCCAGTACTTC. Its protein is CASSLWGKETQYF. Together with reference TRBV7-2 and TRBJ2-5, the CDR3 gives the full variable domain: GAGVSQSPSNKVTEKGKDVELRCDPISGHTALYWYRQSLGQGLEFLIYFQGNSAPDKSGLPSDRFSAERTGGSVSTLTIQRTQQEDSAVYLCASSLWGKETQYFGPGTRLLVL.

The rearrangement links TRBV5-1 to TRBJ2-7, with 7 bases fitting TRBD2. Germline V gives CDR1 SGHRS, CDR2 YFSETQ. The trim removed 1 base at V and 1 base at J, leaving 8 bases unmatched. CDR3 size: 16 residues. The CDR3 region has the DNA TGCGCCAGCAGCTTGTTTCCCGCGGGAGAATCCTACGAGCAGTACTTC. As protein: CASSLFPAGESYEQYF.

In this sample, this clonotype turned up a few times. The chain employs TRBV7-2 and TRBJ1-6; D remains unclear. CDR3 size: 14 residues. V was shortened by 1 base and J by 7 bases, with 8 bases between the two germline ends. Germline V gene data show CDR1 as SGHTA and CDR2 as FQGNSA. The DNA for the CDR3 is TGTGCCAGCAGCTTAGACCCGCAAAATTCACCCCTCCACTTT. Its translation: CASSLDPQNSPLHF.

This clonotype appeared a few times. The chain combines TRBV6-1 with TRBJ2-1; TRBD1 or TRBD2 may be the D gene (5 bases each). CDR3 size: 15 residues. Germline V lookup: CDR1 MNHNS, CDR2 SASEGT. With 5 bases removed from V and 8 bases from J, the gap between germline ends came to 19 bases. CDR3 DNA: TGTGCCAGCAGTCCCGGGACCCCTGTCATCGATGAGCAGTTCTTC. Translated, it gives CASSPGTPVIDEQFF.

This clonotype occurred a few times. The genes are TRBV20-1 and TRBJ1-1; possibly TRBD1 for D (5 bases). This CDR3 has 13 residues. The V and J ends lost 0 bases and 4 bases respectively, with 9 bases between them. Germline CDR1 reads DFQATT; CDR2 reads SNEGSKA (reference sequence). The DNA of the CDR3 is TGCAGTGCTAGAGATAGGAGGGGCACTGAAGCTTTCTTT. As protein: CSARDRRGTEAFF.

This clonotype was observed a handful of times. The chain employs TRBV20-1 and TRBJ2-7, with 13 bases lining up with TRBD2. There are 14 residues in the CDR3. Germline CDR1 DFQATT, CDR2 SNEGSKA (reference sequence). V gave up 5 bases and J gave up 4 bases; unmatched junction bases: 5. For the CDR3, the DNA is TGCAGTGCTCCGGGACTAGCGGGATTGTACGAGCAGTACTTC. This encodes CSAPGLAGLYEQYF.

This clonotype was observed a few times. V usage is TRBV12-3 or TRBV12-4 and J usage is TRBJ1-1, with 9 nucleotides matching TRBD1. CDR3 length: 16 amino acids. V lost 5 bases, J lost 3 bases, and 10 bases stayed unmatched. The CDR3: CASSPPRTGGHTEAFF. CDR3 coding DNA: TGTGCCAGCAGTCCACCACGTACAGGGGGCCACACTGAAGCTTTCTTT.

This clonotype occurred a few times. This chain connects TRBV4-3 to TRBJ2-1; 11 bases agree with TRBD2. CDR1 LGHNA and CDR2 YSLEER come from the germline V gene. After removal of 0 bases from V and 9 bases from J, the junction contained 7 bases not matched to a gene. The CDR3 sequence is 16 residues long. The CDR3 bases are TGCGCCAGCAGCCAAGAGACGTGGCTAGCGGGGGGTGAGCAGTTCTTC. Its translation: CASSQETWLAGGEQFF.

The chain joins TRBV7-3 to TRBJ2-3, with no clear D. In germline, CDR1 is SGHTA, CDR2 FQGTGA. With 5 bases removed from V and 2 bases from J, the gap between germline ends came to 11 bases. This CDR3 is built from 14 residues. CDR3 loop: CASSPFGVTDTQYF. DNA for the CDR3: TGTGCCAGCAGCCCGTTTGGGGTCACAGATACGCAGTATTTT.

This clonotype showed up many times. The CDR3 nucleotides read TGCAGCGTTGGGACTAGTGACTCCTACGAGCAGTACTTC. It yields the protein CSVGTSDSYEQYF. V gene TRBV29-1 combines with J gene TRBJ2-7; TRBD2 matches at 7 bases. Trimming took 4 bases from V and 0 from J; bases not matched to a gene: 3. CDR3 length equals 13 residues. Germline loops: CDR1 SQVTM, CDR2 ANQGSEA.

This clonotype was observed at least ten times. The CDR3 DNA sequence: TGTGCCAGCAGTCCCAGCGGGGGGGCCACAGATACGCAGTATTTT. Encoded protein: CASSPSGGATDTQYF. The J gene is TRBJ2-3, the V gene TRBV25-1; 10 bases are shared with TRBD2. Germline V gene sequence: CDR1 MGHDK, CDR2 SYGVNS. Germline trimming cut 5 bases from V and 2 bases from J; bases unmatched to any gene: 4. The CDR3 totals 15 residues.

This clonotype turned up a few times. The chain uses TRBV25-1 and TRBJ2-1, with 8 bases fitting TRBD2. This CDR3 is 16 amino acids long. Germline V gene sequence: CDR1 MGHDK, CDR2 SYGVNS. J was trimmed by 2 bases and V by 3 bases; bases with no gene match: 6. CDR3 in DNA: TGTGCCAGCAGTGAGGGACGGGAGGGCCCCTACAATGAGCAGTTCTTC. Amino acids: CASSEGREGPYNEQFF.

The chain uses TRBV7-2 and TRBJ2-5, with D hard to call. The V and J ends lost 3 bases and 5 bases respectively, with 13 bases between them. This CDR3 region has 14 residues. Germline CDR1 reads SGHTA; CDR2 reads FQGNSA. CDR3 nucleotides: TGTGCCAGCAGCTTTCCCTCAAGCCGGGAGACCCAGTACTTC. It encodes CASSFPSSRETQYF.

V is TRBV6-5 and J is TRBJ1-1; D is unclear. This CDR3 region has 15 residues. Germline CDR1 MNHEY, CDR2 SVGAGI. The ends were cut back, 2 bases at V and 0 bases at J, with 10 bases in the middle. CDR3 region: CASSYTVYMNTEAFF. The CDR3 bases are TGTGCCAGCAGTTACACAGTCTACATGAACACTGAAGCTTTCTTT.

The rearrangement uses TRBV5-1 and TRBJ2-3; either TRBD1 or TRBD2 may fit D (5 bases each). This CDR3 contains 15 residues. The V end was cut by 2 bases, the J end by 2 bases, with 12 bases between. The germline CDR1 and CDR2 sequences are SGHRS and YFSETQ. The CDR3 DNA sequence: TGCGCCAGCAGCTTCCGGGACGGGCTCACAGATACGCAGTATTTT. It specifies CASSFRDGLTDTQYF.

This clonotype was counted between two and nine times. CDR3 in DNA: TGCGCCAGCAGCCAAGATATAAGGACATCTTTCGCTAACTATGGCTACACCTTC. It is translated as CASSQDIRTSFANYGYTF. The V and J genes are TRBV4-3 and TRBJ1-2, with D possibly matching TRBD1 (5 bases). Germline V gene data show CDR1 as LGHNA and CDR2 as YSLEER. The CDR3 sequence is 18 residues long. V was cut by 0 bases and J by 0 bases, with 17 bases left in between.